The 30 T cell receptor beta chains below all came from one sample that was sequenced in a study of T cells expressing NK-cell markers. After re-calling the 5' RACE reads, TCRdb lists one entry per CDR3 protein, DNA absent. Its table lists 120,000 to 150,000 distinct CDR3 sequences. Sequenced sample: blood T cells: a sorted CD56 or NKG2C T cell subset, CD4+ or CD8+ T cells, or bulk PBMC T cells (not recorded which). These receptor sequences come from a young man in good health.

The chain couples TRBV30 to TRBJ2-7; TCRdb's D call of TRBD1 is untestable without DNA. There are 16 residues in the CDR3. From germline, CDR1 is GTSNPN and CDR2 SVGIG (reference sequence). This CDR3 reads CAWSATGAGAPYEQYF. Together with reference TRBV30 and TRBJ2-7, the CDR3 gives the full variable domain: SQTIHQWPATLVQPVGSPLSLECTVEGTSNPNLYWYRQAAGRGLQLLFYSVGIGQISSEVPQNLSASRPQDRQFILSSKKLLLSDSGFYLCAWSATGAGAPYEQYFGPGTRLTVT.

The chain couples TRBV6-2 or TRBV6-3 to TRBJ1-5; the TRBD1 assignment by TCRdb is unverifiable without DNA. Germline V gene sequence: CDR1 MNHEY, CDR2 SVGEGT. CDR3 length: 15 amino acids. The chain's CDR3 is CASSYGGGPNQPQHF.

The chain joins TRBV10-3 to TRBJ2-7; checking the TCRdb D call of TRBD2 is not possible without DNA. CDR3 size: 14 residues. The germline gives CDR1 ENHRY, CDR2 SYGVKD. The CDR3 loop is CAVGLAVSSYEQYF.

The chain employs TRBV20-1 and TRBJ2-5; TCRdb's D gene call, TRBD2, goes unchecked for lack of DNA. This CDR3 contains 15 residues. CDR1 is DFQATT and CDR2 is SNEGSKA in the germline V gene (reference sequence). The CDR3 loop is CSARASGRRGETQYF.

The J gene is TRBJ1-3, the V gene TRBV7-9. Per the germline V gene, CDR1 is SEHNR and CDR2 is FQNEAQ (reference sequence). There are 11 residues in the CDR3. The CDR3 here is CATSSGNTIYF.

This chain uses TRBV29-1 with TRBJ2-3; absent DNA, TCRdb's TRBD1 call cannot be checked. Germline V gene lookup returns CDR1 SQVTM and CDR2 ANQGSEA. The CDR3 is 15 amino acids. CDR3: CSVEGRGEGTDTQYF.

V gene TRBV27 combines with J gene TRBJ2-2; the TCRdb call, TRBD1, lacks DNA for checking. CDR3 length: 14 residues. CDR1 is MNHEY and CDR2 is SMNVEV in the germline V gene (reference sequence). This CDR3 is CASRGTGGNGELFF.

CDR3 sequence: CASSEGQFDRTDTQYF. This chain links TRBV7-9 with TRBJ2-3; absent DNA, TCRdb's TRBD1 call cannot be checked. The CDR3 has 16 amino acids. The V gene's germline CDR1 is SEHNR and CDR2 FQNEAQ (reference sequence).

This chain joins TRBV5-6 and TRBJ2-7; TCRdb's assignment of TRBD1 cannot be checked, as there is no DNA. Germline CDR1 is SGHDT and CDR2 is YYEEEE. This CDR3 region has 15 residues. The CDR3 protein is CASSPERQGTYEQYF.

The J gene is TRBJ2-7, the V gene TRBV7-9. The CDR3 is made up of 12 amino acids. Germline V gene data show CDR1 as SEHNR and CDR2 as FQNEAQ (reference sequence). CDR3 residues: CASSLGGSEQYF.

The gene calls are TRBV28 and TRBJ2-7; TCRdb's D call, TRBD1, is unchecked because there is no DNA. The germline V gene has CDR1 MDHEN and CDR2 SYDVKM. The CDR3 has 16 amino acids. The CDR3 loop reads CASSSGRTGYAYEQYF.

The chain recombines TRBV12-3 or TRBV12-4 with TRBJ1-3. There are 12 residues in the CDR3. CDR3 sequence: CASPGSGNTIYF.

The chain couples TRBV7-9 to TRBJ2-2; TCRdb returns TRBD2, unconfirmable since there is no DNA. The CDR3 has 15 amino acids. Germline loops: CDR1 SEHNR, CDR2 FQNEAQ (reference sequence). Here the CDR3 reads CASSASGGDTGELFF.

The V call is TRBV20-1, the J call TRBJ2-7; TCRdb lists TRBD1, though no DNA is available to test this call. CDR3 size: 13 residues. CDR1 is DFQATT, CDR2 SNEGSKA, per germline (reference sequence). The CDR3: CSATGISSYEQYF.

V is TRBV20-1 and J is TRBJ1-2. The CDR3 extends over 14 amino acids. Germline loops: CDR1 DFQATT, CDR2 SNEGSKA (reference sequence). CDR3 amino acids: CSARDPHGHYGYTF.

J is TRBJ2-6 and V is TRBV18; TCRdb proposes TRBD2, but this gene call is untestable without DNA. The germline V gene has CDR1 KGHSH and CDR2 LQKENI. The CDR3 loop spans 18 amino acids. The CDR3 sequence is CASSPLRAAGSGANVLTF.

The chain uses TRBV10-3 and TRBJ2-7. CDR1 is ENHRY and CDR2 is SYGVKD in the germline V gene. This CDR3 comprises 13 residues. The CDR3 spells CAISDVTVGEQYF.

The chain is built from TRBV4-1 and TRBJ2-1; TCRdb outputs TRBD2, but without DNA this stays unchecked. The CDR3 has 17 amino acids. CDR1 is MGHRA, CDR2 YSYEKL, per germline. This CDR3 is CASSQEDSIPYYNEQFF.

This sequence joins TRBV7-9 and TRBJ2-7; TCRdb reports TRBD1, a call that lacks DNA to check it against. CDR3 length: 15 residues. Looked up from germline, CDR1 is SEHNR and CDR2 is FQNEAQ (reference sequence). This chain's CDR3 is CASSFLRDTGGEQYF. The full variable domain, rest sourced from reference TRBV7-9 and TRBJ2-7, is DTGVSQNPRHKITKRGQNVTFRCDPISEHNRLYWYRQTLGQGPEFLTYFQNEAQLEKSRLLSDRFSAERPKGSFSTLEIQRTEQGDSAMYLCASSFLRDTGGEQYFGPGTRLTVT.

The J gene is TRBJ1-6, the V gene TRBV19. The CDR3 has 16 residues. Germline CDR1 and CDR2: LNHDA and SQIVND (reference sequence). Here the CDR3 reads CASSMAVSVNNSPLHF. Full variable domain (rest looked up from reference TRBV19 and TRBJ1-6): DGGITQSPKYLFRKEGQNVTLSCEQNLNHDAMYWYRQDPGQGLRLIYYSQIVNDFQKGDIAEGYSVSREKKESFPLTVTSAQKNPTAFYLCASSMAVSVNNSPLHFGNGTRLTVT.

The chain carries TRBV3-1 and TRBJ2-7. Germline V gene lookup returns CDR1 LGHDT and CDR2 YNNKEL (reference sequence). The CDR3 is 12 residues long. The CDR3: CASSDRWYEQYF.

The V and J genes are TRBV23-1 and TRBJ2-1; TCRdb lists TRBD1, though no DNA is available to test this call. TRBV23-1 is flagged as an ORF with uncertain function. The CDR3 is 15 amino acids. CDR3 sequence reads: CASSQADGTCNEQFF.

The gene calls are TRBV30 and TRBJ1-2; the TCRdb call, TRBD1, lacks DNA for checking. The CDR3 runs to 14 residues. Germline V gives CDR1 GTSNPN, CDR2 SVGIG (reference sequence). CDR3 amino acids: CAWNPRDRYYGYTF.

The chain links TRBV7-6 to TRBJ2-2; TCRdb reports TRBD1, a call that lacks DNA to check it against. Germline V CDR1 and CDR2: SGHVS, FNYEAQ. The CDR3 has 13 amino acids. The CDR3 here is CASSTTGAGELFF.

This chain uses TRBV14 with TRBJ2-7. This CDR3 contains 13 residues. Germline V gives CDR1 SGHDN, CDR2 FVKESK. This CDR3 reads CASSQGGSYEQYF. The variable domain in full, with the rest retrieved from reference TRBV14 and TRBJ2-7, is EAGVTQFPSHSVIEKGQTVTLRCDPISGHDNLYWYRRVMGKEIKFLLHFVKESKQDESGMPNNRFLAERTGGTYSTLKVQPAELEDSGVYFCASSQGGSYEQYFGPGTRLTVT.

CDR3 loop: CASSLGGGLDRRELFF. V is TRBV11-2 and J is TRBJ2-2; the D call of TRBD1 rests on TCRdb alone, since no DNA is present to check it. This CDR3 spans 16 amino acids. Looked up from germline, CDR1 is SGHAT and CDR2 is FQNNGV.

The chain has TRBV5-4 and TRBJ2-7; lacking DNA, the TRBD1 call made by TCRdb goes unchecked. The length of the CDR3 is 16 residues. Per the germline V gene, CDR1 is SGHNT and CDR2 is YYREEE (reference sequence). CDR3: CASSSTTRNPRSEQYF.

The chain links TRBV14 to TRBJ2-5; without DNA, the TCRdb call of TRBD1 cannot be checked. From germline, CDR1 is SGHDN and CDR2 FVKESK. The CDR3 is made up of 16 amino acids. The chain's CDR3 is CASSQDLNSAKETQYF.

The chain links TRBV29-1 to TRBJ2-7; there is no DNA to check the TCRdb D call of TRBD2. Germline-derived CDR1 and CDR2 are SQVTM and ANQGSEA. The length of the CDR3 is 13 residues. The CDR3 reads CSVAAGSVYEQYF.

The J gene is TRBJ2-1, the V gene TRBV4-1; TCRdb's D gene call, TRBD1, goes unchecked for lack of DNA. The CDR3 consists of 14 residues. From germline, CDR1 is MGHRA and CDR2 YSYEKL. CDR3 in amino acids: CASSARTGYNEQFF.